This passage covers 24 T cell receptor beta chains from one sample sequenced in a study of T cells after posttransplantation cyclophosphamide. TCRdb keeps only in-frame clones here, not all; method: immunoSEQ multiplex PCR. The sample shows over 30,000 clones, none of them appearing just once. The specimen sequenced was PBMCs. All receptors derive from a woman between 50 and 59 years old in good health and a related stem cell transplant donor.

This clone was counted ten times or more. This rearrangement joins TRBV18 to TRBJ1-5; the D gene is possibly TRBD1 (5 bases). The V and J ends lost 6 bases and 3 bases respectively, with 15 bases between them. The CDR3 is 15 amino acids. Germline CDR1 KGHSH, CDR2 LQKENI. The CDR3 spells CASSSFWGSNQPQHF. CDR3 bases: TGTGCCAGCTCCTCATTTTGGGGCTCCAATCAGCCCCAGCATTTT. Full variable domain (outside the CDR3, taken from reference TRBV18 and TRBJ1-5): NAGVMQNPRHLVRRRGQEARLRCSPMKGHSHVYWYRQLPEEGLKFMVYLQKENIIDESGMPKERFSAEFPKEGPSILRIQQVVRGDSAAYFCASSSFWGSNQPQHFGDGTRLSIL.

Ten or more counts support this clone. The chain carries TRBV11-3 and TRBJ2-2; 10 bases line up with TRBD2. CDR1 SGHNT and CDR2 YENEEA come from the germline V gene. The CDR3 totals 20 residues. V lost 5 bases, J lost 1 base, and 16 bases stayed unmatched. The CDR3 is CASSLHPWDSGGLNTGELFF. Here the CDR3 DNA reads TGTGCCAGCAGCCTCCACCCGTGGGATAGCGGGGGGCTGAACACCGGGGAGCTGTTTTTT.

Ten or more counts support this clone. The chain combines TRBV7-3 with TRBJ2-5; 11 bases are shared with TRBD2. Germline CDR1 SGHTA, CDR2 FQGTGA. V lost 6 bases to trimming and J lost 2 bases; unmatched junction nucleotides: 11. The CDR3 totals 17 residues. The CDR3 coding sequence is TGTGCCAGCAGTTTTAGCGGGGGGGGATTGGGTCAAGAGACCCAGTACTTC. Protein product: CASSFSGGGLGQETQYF.

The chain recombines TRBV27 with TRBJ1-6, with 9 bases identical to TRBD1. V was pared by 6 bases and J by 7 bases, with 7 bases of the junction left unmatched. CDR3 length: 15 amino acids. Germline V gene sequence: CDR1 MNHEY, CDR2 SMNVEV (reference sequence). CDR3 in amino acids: CASSWGTGMNSPLHF. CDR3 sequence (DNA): TGTGCCAGCAGCTGGGGGACAGGGATGAATTCACCCCTCCACTTT.

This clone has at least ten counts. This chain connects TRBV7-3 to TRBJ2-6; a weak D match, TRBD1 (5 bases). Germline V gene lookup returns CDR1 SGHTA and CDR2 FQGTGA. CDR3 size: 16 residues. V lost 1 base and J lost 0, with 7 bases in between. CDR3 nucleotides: TGTGCCAGCAGCTTAAGTCAGGGCTCTGGGGCCAACGTCCTGACTTTC. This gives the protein CASSLSQGSGANVLTF.

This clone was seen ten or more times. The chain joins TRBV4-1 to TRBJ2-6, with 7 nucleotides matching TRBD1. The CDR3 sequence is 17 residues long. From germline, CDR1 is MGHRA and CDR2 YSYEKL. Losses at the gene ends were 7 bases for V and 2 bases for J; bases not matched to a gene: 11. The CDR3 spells CASTQTGQQAGANVLTF. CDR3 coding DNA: TGCGCCAGCACCCAGACGGGACAGCAAGCTGGGGCCAACGTCCTGACTTTC.

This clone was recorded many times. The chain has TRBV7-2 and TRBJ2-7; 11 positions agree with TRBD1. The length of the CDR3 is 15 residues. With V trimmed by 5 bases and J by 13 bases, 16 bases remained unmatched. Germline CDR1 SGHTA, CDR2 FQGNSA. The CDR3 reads CASSPQDRGLPLVYF. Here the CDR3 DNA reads TGTGCCAGCAGCCCGCAGGACAGGGGGCTCCCGTTAGTTTACTTC.

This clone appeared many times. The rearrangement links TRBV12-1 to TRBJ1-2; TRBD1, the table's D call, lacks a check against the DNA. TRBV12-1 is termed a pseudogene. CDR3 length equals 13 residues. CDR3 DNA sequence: TGTGCCAGCAGCTTTGGGGACAGGGTTGGCTACACCTTC. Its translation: CASSFGDRVGYTF.

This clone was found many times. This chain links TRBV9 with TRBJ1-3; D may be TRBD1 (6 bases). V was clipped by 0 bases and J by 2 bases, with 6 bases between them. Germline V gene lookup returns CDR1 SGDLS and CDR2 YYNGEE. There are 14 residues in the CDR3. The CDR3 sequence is CASSVAGAGNTIYF. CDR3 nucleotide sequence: TGTGCCAGCAGCGTAGCAGGGGCTGGAAACACCATATATTTT.

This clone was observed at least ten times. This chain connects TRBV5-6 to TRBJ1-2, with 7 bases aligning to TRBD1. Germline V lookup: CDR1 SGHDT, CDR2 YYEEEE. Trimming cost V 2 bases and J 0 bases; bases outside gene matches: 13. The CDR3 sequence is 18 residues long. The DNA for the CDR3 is TGTGCCAGCAGCTTTATATCAGGGGGTTACCGAGCTAACTATGGCTACACCTTC. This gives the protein CASSFISGGYRANYGYTF.

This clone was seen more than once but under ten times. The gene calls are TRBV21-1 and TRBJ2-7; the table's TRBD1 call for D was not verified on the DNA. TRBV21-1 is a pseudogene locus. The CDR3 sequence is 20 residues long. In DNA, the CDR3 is TGTGCCAGCAGCAAACCCCGGGACAGGGGGCCGAAAACCCTGCCCGGCGAGCAGTACTTC. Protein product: CASSKPRDRGPKTLPGEQYF.

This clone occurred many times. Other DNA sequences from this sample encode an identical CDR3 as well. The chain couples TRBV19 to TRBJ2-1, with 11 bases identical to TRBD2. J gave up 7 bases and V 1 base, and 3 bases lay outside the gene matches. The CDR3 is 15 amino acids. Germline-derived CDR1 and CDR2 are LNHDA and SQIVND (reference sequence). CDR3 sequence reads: CASSIVAGGRNEQFF. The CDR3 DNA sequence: TGTGCCAGTAGTATAGTAGCGGGGGGGCGAAATGAGCAGTTCTTC.

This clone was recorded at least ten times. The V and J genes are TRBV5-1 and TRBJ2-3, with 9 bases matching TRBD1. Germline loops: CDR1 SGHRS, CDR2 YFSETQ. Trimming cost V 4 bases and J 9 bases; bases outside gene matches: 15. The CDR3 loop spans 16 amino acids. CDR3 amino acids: CASSLSTGQGGRTQYF. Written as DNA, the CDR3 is TGCGCCAGCAGCCTTTCCACGGGACAGGGAGGGCGGACGCAGTATTTT.

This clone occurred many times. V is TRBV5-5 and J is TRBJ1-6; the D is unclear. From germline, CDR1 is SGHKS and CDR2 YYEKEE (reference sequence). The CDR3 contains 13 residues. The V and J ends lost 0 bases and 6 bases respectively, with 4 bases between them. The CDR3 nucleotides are TGTGCCAGCAGCTTGGACAGTAATTCACCCCTCCACTTT. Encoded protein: CASSLDSNSPLHF.

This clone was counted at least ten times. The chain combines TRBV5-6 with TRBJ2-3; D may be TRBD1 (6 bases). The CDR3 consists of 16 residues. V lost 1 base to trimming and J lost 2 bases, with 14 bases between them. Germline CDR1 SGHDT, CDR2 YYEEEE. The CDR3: CASSLRGGAYTDTQYF. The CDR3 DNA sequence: TGTGCCAGCAGCTTGAGAGGGGGAGCTTACACAGATACGCAGTATTTT.

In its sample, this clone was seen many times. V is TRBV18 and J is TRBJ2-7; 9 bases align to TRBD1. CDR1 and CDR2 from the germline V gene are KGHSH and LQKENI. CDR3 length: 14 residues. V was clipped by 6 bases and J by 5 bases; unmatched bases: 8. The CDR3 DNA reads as TGTGCCAGCTCGCGAGGGACAGGGCGAAACGAGCAGTACTTC. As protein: CASSRGTGRNEQYF. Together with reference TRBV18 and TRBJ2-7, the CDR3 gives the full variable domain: NAGVMQNPRHLVRRRGQEARLRCSPMKGHSHVYWYRQLPEEGLKFMVYLQKENIIDESGMPKERFSAEFPKEGPSILRIQQVVRGDSAAYFCASSRGTGRNEQYFGPGTRLTVT.

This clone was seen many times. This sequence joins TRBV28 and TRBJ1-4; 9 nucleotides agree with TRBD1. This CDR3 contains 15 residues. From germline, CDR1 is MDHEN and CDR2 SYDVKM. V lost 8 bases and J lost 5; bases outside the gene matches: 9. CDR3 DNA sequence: TGTGCCAGCGAGAGACACGGGACAGGGAATGAAAAACTGTTTTTT. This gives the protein CASERHGTGNEKLFF.

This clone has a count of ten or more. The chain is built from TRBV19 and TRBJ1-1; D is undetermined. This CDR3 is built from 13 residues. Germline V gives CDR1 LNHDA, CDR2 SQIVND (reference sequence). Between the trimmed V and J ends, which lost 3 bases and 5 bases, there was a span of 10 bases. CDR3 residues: CASSIRRETEAFF. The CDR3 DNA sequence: TGTGCCAGTAGTATTAGGAGGGAAACTGAAGCTTTCTTT.

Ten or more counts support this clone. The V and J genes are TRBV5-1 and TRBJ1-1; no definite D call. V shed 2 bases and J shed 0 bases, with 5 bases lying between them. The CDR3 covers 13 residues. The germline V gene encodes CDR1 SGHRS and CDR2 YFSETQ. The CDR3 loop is CASSLQMNTEAFF. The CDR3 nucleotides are TGCGCCAGCAGCTTACAAATGAACACTGAAGCTTTCTTT.

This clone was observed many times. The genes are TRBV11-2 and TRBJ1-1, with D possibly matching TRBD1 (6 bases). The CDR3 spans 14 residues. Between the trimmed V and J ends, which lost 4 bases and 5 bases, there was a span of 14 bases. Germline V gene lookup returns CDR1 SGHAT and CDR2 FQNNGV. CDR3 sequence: CASSSGWGQTEAFF. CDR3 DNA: TGTGCCAGCAGCTCGGGGTGGGGGCAAACTGAAGCTTTCTTT.

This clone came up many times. CDR3 sequence reads: CASSLGTSWTDTQYF. The CDR3 DNA reads as TGTGCCAGCAGCTTGGGGACTAGTTGGACAGATACGCAGTATTTT. The V and J genes are TRBV5-4 and TRBJ2-3; TRBD2 agrees at 7 bases. J was trimmed by 3 bases and V by 0 bases; bases with no gene match: 4. The CDR3 extends over 15 amino acids. Germline values: CDR1 SGHNT, CDR2 YYREEE (reference sequence).

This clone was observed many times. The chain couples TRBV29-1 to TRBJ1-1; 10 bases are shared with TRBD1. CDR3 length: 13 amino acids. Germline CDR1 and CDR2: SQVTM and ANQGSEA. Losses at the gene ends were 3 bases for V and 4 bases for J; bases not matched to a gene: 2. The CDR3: CSVDRTGGTEAFF. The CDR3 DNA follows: TGCAGCGTTGACCGGACAGGGGGCACTGAAGCTTTCTTT.

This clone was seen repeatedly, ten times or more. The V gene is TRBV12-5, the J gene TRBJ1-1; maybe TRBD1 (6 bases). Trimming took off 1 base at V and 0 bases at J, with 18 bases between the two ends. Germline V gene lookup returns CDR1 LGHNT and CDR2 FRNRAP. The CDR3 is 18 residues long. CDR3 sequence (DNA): TGTGCTAGTGGTTTGGCCGCGGGGGGCCTGAGACTGAACACTGAAGCTTTCTTT. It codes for CASGLAAGGLRLNTEAFF.

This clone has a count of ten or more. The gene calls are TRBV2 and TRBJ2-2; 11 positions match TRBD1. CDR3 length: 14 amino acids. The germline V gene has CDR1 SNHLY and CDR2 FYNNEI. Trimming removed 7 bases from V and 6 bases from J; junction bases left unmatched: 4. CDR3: CASNGQGAAGELFF. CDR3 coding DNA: TGTGCCAGCAACGGACAGGGGGCCGCCGGGGAGCTGTTTTTT.